The rows below give T cell receptor beta chains drawn from one sample of a study of CD8+CD57+ T cells in acquired aplastic anemia. TCRdb fed the reads into MiXCR, producing one record per CDR3 protein. The sample comprises about 160,000 distinct CDR3 sequences, 45% to 50% of which are singletons, and more than 30% rests with the top ten. The sample was sorted CD4+, CD8+, or CD8+CD57+ T cells (not recorded which) from PBMCs. The receptors come from a human donor with aplastic anemia. The CDR3 runs from the conserved cysteine through the conserved F or W. The D gene is left open where the match is weak. The size of a clone is reported for some rows only, either as once, few or many, or as a class for expanded clones.

V	D	J	size	DNA	CDR3
TRBV10-3	TRBD1	TRBJ2-2	NA	TGTGCCATCAGTGAGACAGGGGGTAGCACCGGGGAGCTGTTTTTT	CAISETGGSTGELFF
TRBV19	NA	TRBJ1-4	NA	TGTGCCAGTAGTACCGGGGCAGTGGTTAATGAAAAACTGTTTTTT	CASSTGAVVNEKLFF
TRBV7-9	NA	TRBJ2-2	many	TGTGCCAGCAGCTCCCCATTAACCGGGGAGCTGTTTTTT	CASSSPLTGELFF
TRBV2	NA	TRBJ1-6	NA	TGTGTCAGCAGTGAAGCTTGGGGGGAAAATTCATCCCTCCACTTT	CVSSEAWGENSSLHF
TRBV7-2	NA	TRBJ2-7	NA	TGTGCCAGCAGCTTATTCGGGCGGTACGAGCAGTACTTC	CASSLFGRYEQYF
TRBV9	TRBD1	TRBJ2-7	many	TGTGCCAGCAGCGTGGGGACAGGACCCTCCTACGAGCAGTACTTC	CASSVGTGPSYEQYF
TRBV11-2	TRBD1	TRBJ2-7	few	TGTGCCAGCAGCTTAGGGGACAGGGGTAGGTCCTACGAGCAGTACTTC	CASSLGDRGRSYEQYF
TRBV24-1	TRBD1	TRBJ2-6	many	TGTGCCACCAGTGATGGGACAGGTCTTTCTGGGGCCAACGTCCTGACTTTC	CATSDGTGLSGANVLTF
TRBV10-3	TRBD1	TRBJ2-2	NA	TGTGCCAGTAGCTTCGGACAGGGTATGAGGGGGGAGCTGTTTTTT	CASSFGQGMRGELFF
TRBV5-1	NA	TRBJ2-7	many	TGCGCCAGCAGCTTCACAGGGTCCTACGAGCAGTACTTC	CASSFTGSYEQYF
TRBV12-3/TRBV12-4	NA	TRBJ1-2	NA	TGTGCCAGCAGTCCGAGGGTTTCCAACTATGGCTACACCTTC	CASSPRVSNYGYTF
TRBV5-1	NA	TRBJ2-7	many	TGCGCCAGCAGTTTTTCCGGGACCGATACTTACGAGCAGTACTTC	CASSFSGTDTYEQYF
TRBV24-1	NA	TRBJ1-1	NA	TGTGCCACCAGTGATTTTAGGCCCGTCCCGTCGACACTGAGCGCTGAGGCTTTCTTT	CATSDFRPVPSTLSAEAFF
TRBV29-1	NA	TRBJ1-2	NA	TGCAGCGTTGTCCAACCTCAGCTGGATGGCTACACCTTC	CSVVQPQLDGYTF
TRBV7-9	NA	TRBJ2-1	NA	TGTGCCAGCAGCTTAGGCCCCCCACTAGCAGTCTACAATGAGCAGTTCTTC	CASSLGPPLAVYNEQFF
TRBV29-1	TRBD1	TRBJ1-1	NA	TGCAGCGTTCGGACAGGGAGCACTGAAGCTTTCTTT	CSVRTGSTEAFF
TRBV15	NA	TRBJ1-1	once	TGTGCCACCAGCAGAGAGAGAACATCTGAAGCTTTCTTT	CATSRERTSEAFF
TRBV5-1	TRBD1	TRBJ2-7	many	TGCGCCAGCAGCTCCCTGGGACAGGAGCCCCTCTACGAGCAGTACTTC	CASSSLGQEPLYEQYF
TRBV19	TRBD2	TRBJ2-1	many	TGTGCCAGTAGTTCAGGACTAGCGGGGTCCTACAATGAGCAGTTCTTC	CASSSGLAGSYNEQFF
TRBV3-1	NA	TRBJ2-2	NA	TGTGCCAGCAGCCAAGACCGTTCAGCGAACACCGGGGAGCTGTTTTTT	CASSQDRSANTGELFF
TRBV20-1	NA	TRBJ2-7	NA	TGCAGTGCTACAAACGTTACAGGGTTCGGGGAGCAGTACTTC	CSATNVTGFGEQYF
TRBV6-5	NA	TRBJ2-2	NA	TGTGCCAGCAGTTACACTCGGAAGTCCGGGGAGCTGTTTTTT	CASSYTRKSGELFF
TRBV19	TRBD2	TRBJ2-7	NA	TGTGCCAGTAGTATAGTGAGCAGCGGGATAAACGAGCAGTACTTC	CASSIVSSGINEQYF
TRBV20-1	TRBD1	TRBJ2-7	once	TGCAGTGCTACGCCCACACAGGGGGCGGCATACGAGCAGTACTTC	CSATPTQGAAYEQYF
TRBV20-1	NA	TRBJ1-1	NA	TGCAGTGCTAGAGCCAGAGGGTCGAACACTGAAGCTTTCTTT	CSARARGSNTEAFF
TRBV20-1	TRBD2	TRBJ2-1	many	TGCAGTGCTAGAGCCCCAGGGACTAGCTCCCGCAATGAGCAGTTCTTC	CSARAPGTSSRNEQFF
TRBV4-3	TRBD2	TRBJ2-7	many	TGCGCCAGCAGCCAAGAGGGGAGGCGGGGGTGGGAGAAAGAGCAGTACTTC	CASSQEGRRGWEKEQYF
TRBV24-1	TRBD1	TRBJ2-1	NA	TGTGCCACCAGTGATTTGGGGACAGGCTCCTACAATGAGCAGTTCTTC	CATSDLGTGSYNEQFF
TRBV7-6	NA	TRBJ1-1	NA	TGTGCCAGCAGCTTGGGGGGGGTAGGCACTGAAGCTTTCTTT	CASSLGGVGTEAFF
TRBV12-3/TRBV12-4	NA	TRBJ1-1	many	TGTGCCAGCAGTTTATGGAGTGGCACTGAAGCTTTCTTT	CASSLWSGTEAFF
TRBV29-1	NA	TRBJ1-3	many	TGCAGCGTAGCCTTACTCGATTCTGGAAACACCATATATTTT	CSVALLDSGNTIYF
TRBV12-3/TRBV12-4	NA	TRBJ2-7	many	TGTGCCAGCAGCCCCCAATCGCGGGCGGTGTCTAGGTACGAGCAGTACTTC	CASSPQSRAVSRYEQYF
TRBV2	TRBD1	TRBJ2-5	NA	TGTGCCAGCAGTTATTGGGACAGGGGGCAAGAGACCCAGTACTTC	CASSYWDRGQETQYF
TRBV29-1	NA	TRBJ1-1	once	TGCAGCGGTAAACATGGGCCTGAAGCTCTCTTT	CSGKHGPEALF
TRBV11-2	NA	TRBJ2-3	many	TGTGCCAGCAGCGCTCGACAGGAACCTAGCACAGATACGCAGTATTTT	CASSARQEPSTDTQYF
TRBV12-3/TRBV12-4	TRBD1	TRBJ1-4	many	TGTGCCAGCAGGTCGACAGGGGGGAATGAAAAACTGTTTTTT	CASRSTGGNEKLFF
TRBV15	TRBD1	TRBJ1-2	NA	TGTGCCACCAGCGCCGATCCAGGGGGGTATGGCTACACCTTC	CATSADPGGYGYTF
TRBV5-4	TRBD1	TRBJ2-3	many	TGTGCCAGCAGCACGAAGGGGGCCGGCACAGATACGCAGTATTTT	CASSTKGAGTDTQYF
TRBV9	TRBD2	TRBJ2-1	many	TGTGCCAGCAGCACCAAGGGGACTAGCTTATACAATGAGCAGTTCTTC	CASSTKGTSLYNEQFF
TRBV10-3	NA	TRBJ1-6	NA	TGTGCCATCAGGCCAGGGGACGGCCATAATTCACCCCTCCACTTT	CAIRPGDGHNSPLHF
TRBV20-1	NA	TRBJ2-5	NA	TGCAGTGCTAGCGGAGGGACTCAAGAGACCCAGTACTTC	CSASGGTQETQYF
TRBV20-1	NA	TRBJ2-5	NA	TGCAGTGCTAGACTTCCTGGGGAGACCCAGTACTTC	CSARLPGETQYF
TRBV19	NA	TRBJ2-7	many	TGTGCCAGTAGTACCCTCCGCCAGGGAGTAAACGAGCAGTACTTC	CASSTLRQGVNEQYF
TRBV29-1	TRBD1	TRBJ2-3	many	TGCAGCGTGGCTGACAGGGGGAGCACAGATACGCAGTATTTT	CSVADRGSTDTQYF
TRBV12-3/TRBV12-4	TRBD2	TRBJ2-7	many	TGTGCCAGCAGTCCCTTAGCGGGAGGGTACGAGCAGTACTTC	CASSPLAGGYEQYF
TRBV19	NA	TRBJ2-1	NA	TGTGCCAGTAGGCGGGACAGCCCCTACAATGAGCAGTTCTTC	CASRRDSPYNEQFF
TRBV19	NA	TRBJ2-1	NA	TGTGCCAGTAGTATTAACTCCGACCGATACAATGAGCAGTTCTTC	CASSINSDRYNEQFF
TRBV15	NA	TRBJ1-4	once	TGTGCCTCCAGCCGGCAGGGAACTAATGAAAAACTGTTTTTT	CASSRQGTNEKLFF
TRBV12-3/TRBV12-4	NA	TRBJ1-4	many	TGTGCCAGCAGTTTAGCGGATAGGGATGCTAATGAAAAACTGTTTTTT	CASSLADRDANEKLFF
TRBV2	NA	TRBJ2-4	NA	TGTGCCAGCAAAGGGGCGGTTCGGTACTTC	CASKGAVRYF
TRBV12-3/TRBV12-4	TRBD1	TRBJ1-1	NA	TGTGCCAGCAGGGGGACAGGTAGGAACACTGAAGCTTTCTTT	CASRGTGRNTEAFF
TRBV24-1	NA	TRBJ1-6	few	TGTGCCACCAGTGATGGGTGGAATTCACCCCTCCACTTT	CATSDGWNSPLHF
TRBV12-5	NA	TRBJ2-7	many	TGTGCTAGTGGTCAATTCTCCTACGAGCAGTACTTC	CASGQFSYEQYF
TRBV29-1	TRBD1	TRBJ1-1	few	TGCAGCGTTGAAAAGGGGGCTGAGAACACTGAAGCTTTCTTT	CSVEKGAENTEAFF
TRBV15	NA	TRBJ1-1	few	TGTGCCACCAGCAGAGGCACGAACACTGAAGCTTTCTTT	CATSRGTNTEAFF